This passage covers 27 T cell receptor beta chains from one sample sequenced in a study of spatial heterogeneity in lung cancer (dated by TCRdb to about 2019). Library construction relied on 5' RACE. The run used a NextSeq 500. TCRdb passed the public sequencing reads through fastp at Q25 and MiXCR, retaining productive beta sequences. Every CDR3 protein is listed once, alongside the most common genes and DNA of its rows. This sample gives approximately 82,000 distinct CDR3 sequences in total; 10% to 15% of them show up just once. The top ten hold around 4.3% of the sample. The time point label here, explained by the study, means: sample taken at primary tumor resection. Whole RNA extracted from tumor and nontumor lung tissue, or from cryopreserved PBMC samples, was used for TCR sequencing without cell sorting. The sample here was PBMCs, taken at surgery. All receptors derive from a male donor with early-stage non-small cell lung cancer.

This clonotype was picked up one time. The CDR3 sequence: CASSPTAGFTGELFF. The CDR3 nucleotides are TGTGCCAGTTCCCCAACGGCAGGGTTCACCGGGGAGCTGTTTTTT. V is TRBV2 and J is TRBJ2-2, with TRBD1 as a possible D gene (5 bases). Germline V gene lookup returns CDR1 SNHLY and CDR2 FYNNEI. V was trimmed by 9 bases and J by 4 bases, leaving 18 bases between them. The CDR3 contains 15 residues.

V and J are TRBV23-1 and TRBJ2-2, with D unresolved. TRBV23-1 is an open reading frame, and its role is uncertain. This CDR3 has 14 residues. V gave up 0 bases and J gave up 5 bases, with 7 bases separating them. The CDR3: CASSQSKPTGELFF. In DNA form, the CDR3 reads TGCGCCAGCAGTCAATCGAAACCTACCGGGGAGCTGTTTTTT.

This sequence joins TRBV29-1 and TRBJ2-2, with TRBD2 matching over 11 bases. The CDR3 covers 16 residues. Germline CDR1 reads SQVTM; CDR2 reads ANQGSEA. Trimming cost V 5 bases and J 4 bases; bases outside gene matches: 9. CDR3 region: CSVQYSGGAGTGELFF. CDR3 bases: TGCAGCGTTCAGTATAGCGGGGGGGCCGGCACCGGGGAGCTGTTTTTT.

V gene TRBV19 combines with J gene TRBJ1-5; possible D gene TRBD1, 6 bases. CDR1 LNHDA and CDR2 SQIVND come from the germline V gene (reference sequence). This CDR3 has 15 residues. Trimming left V 3 bases short and J 1 base short, with 10 bases between. CDR3 bases: TGTGCCAGTAGTATCGAAGGGGGGAGCAATCAGCCCCAGCATTTT. Its translation is CASSIEGGSNQPQHF.

The chain uses TRBV2 and TRBJ1-3; D possibly corresponds to TRBD1 (5 bases). CDR3 length equals 16 residues. From germline, CDR1 is SNHLY and CDR2 FYNNEI. Trimming pared 7 bases from V and 0 bases from J, leaving 16 bases between. The CDR3 region is CASNSPGRISGNTIYF. CDR3 sequence (DNA): TGTGCCAGCAATTCACCGGGACGGATCTCTGGAAACACCATATATTTT.

This clonotype was detected only a few times. The chain couples TRBV6-2 or TRBV6-3 to TRBJ2-3, with D unclear. The V gene's germline CDR1 is MNHEY and CDR2 SVGEGT. V was shortened by 0 bases and J by 4 bases, with 11 bases between the two germline ends. This CDR3 is 15 amino acids long. The CDR3 nucleotides are TGTGCCAGCAGTTACTCGTTGAGTTCCGCAGATACGCAGTATTTT. It is translated as CASSYSLSSADTQYF.

The chain couples TRBV7-9 to TRBJ1-4; D remains unclear. The CDR3 covers 13 residues. Per germline, CDR1 SEHNR and CDR2 FQNEAQ (reference sequence). V gave up 5 bases and J gave up 0 bases, with 4 bases separating them. The CDR3 DNA reads as TGTGCCAGCAGCCACCCAACTAATGAAAAACTGTTTTTT. It encodes CASSHPTNEKLFF.

Only a few counts were recorded for this clonotype. This sequence joins TRBV5-1 and TRBJ2-3; D gene unclear. There are 13 residues in the CDR3. The germline gives CDR1 SGHRS, CDR2 YFSETQ. V was cut by 4 bases and J by 2 bases, with 8 bases left in between. For the CDR3, the DNA is TGCGCCAGCAGCGGGGTATACACAGATACGCAGTATTTT. Amino acid sequence: CASSGVYTDTQYF.

In this sample, this clonotype turned up many times. The chain is built from TRBV6-1 and TRBJ2-7, with a tentative D call TRBD2 (6 bases). Germline V gives CDR1 MNHNS, CDR2 SASEGT. V lost 6 bases and J 2 bases, leaving 17 bases between the germline ends. This CDR3 is 15 amino acids long. The CDR3 spells CASRRGGHTPYEQYF. Written as DNA, the CDR3 is TGTGCCAGCAGGAGGGGAGGCCATACCCCCTACGAGCAGTACTTC.

The rearrangement links TRBV6-5 to TRBJ2-1, with D perhaps TRBD2 (6 bases). This CDR3 comprises 16 residues. Germline V gives CDR1 MNHEY, CDR2 SVGAGI. V dropped 4 bases and J dropped 0 bases, with 13 bases sitting between them. The CDR3 nucleotides are TGTGCCAGCAGTTTACGACGGGGGAGCTCCTACAATGAGCAGTTCTTC. This gives the protein CASSLRRGSSYNEQFF.

The chain recombines TRBV29-1 with TRBJ2-2; 11 bases line up with TRBD1. Germline V gene lookup returns CDR1 SQVTM and CDR2 ANQGSEA. V lost 7 bases and J lost 5; bases outside the gene matches: 9. The CDR3 has 15 residues. The CDR3 DNA sequence: TGCAGCGCCGTCGGACAGGGGGCCGGAACCGGGGAGCTGTTTTTT. Protein sequence: CSAVGQGAGTGELFF.

Points on this clonotype: A much bigger clone sits one base away, suggesting this may be a read error. The genes are TRBV20-1 and TRBJ1-4; no clear D gene. The germline V gene has CDR1 DFQATT and CDR2 SNEGSKA (reference sequence). Trimming cost V 3 bases and J 7 bases, with 18 bases left between them. The CDR3 spans 15 residues. In nucleotides, the CDR3 is TGCAGTGCTAGCCCGCGAAGGCAGAGATTTGAAAAACTGTTTTTT. Translated: CSASPRRQRFEKLFF.

The V gene is TRBV29-1, the J gene TRBJ2-7; the D call may be TRBD1 or TRBD2 (5 bases each). CDR1 is SQVTM, CDR2 ANQGSEA, per germline. V was pared by 2 bases and J by 6 bases, with 17 bases between. This CDR3 has 14 residues. The CDR3 sequence: CSVEKEDTSIEQYF. Here the CDR3 DNA reads TGCAGCGTTGAAAAGGAGGACACCTCGATCGAGCAGTACTTC.

This clonotype was seen only a few times. The genes are TRBV19 and TRBJ2-1, with TRBD2 identical over 14 bases. The CDR3 is 17 amino acids. Germline lookup yields CDR1 LNHDA and CDR2 SQIVND (reference sequence). V lost 5 bases to trimming and J lost 4 bases; unmatched junction nucleotides: 7. The CDR3: CASSSRGLAGVYNEQFF. As DNA, the CDR3 is TGTGCCAGTAGTTCCAGGGGACTAGCGGGAGTTTACAATGAGCAGTTCTTC.

Only a few counts were recorded for this clonotype. The rearrangement joins TRBV5-1 to TRBJ2-2; 9 nucleotides match TRBD1. In germline, CDR1 is SGHRS, CDR2 YFSETQ. This CDR3 is built from 15 residues. The V segment lost 7 bases and the J segment 5 bases; nucleotides outside the gene matches: 9. The CDR3 bases are TGCGCCAGCTCTTTGACAGGGGGAGATACCGGGGAGCTGTTTTTT. Protein product: CASSLTGGDTGELFF.

This rearrangement joins TRBV18 to TRBJ2-7; D may be TRBD1 or TRBD2 (5 bases each). The germline gives CDR1 KGHSH, CDR2 LQKENI. Trimming pared 2 bases from V and 5 bases from J, leaving 19 bases between. The CDR3 is 16 amino acids. The DNA for the CDR3 is TGTGCCAGCTCACCATACGCTCAAGTGGGGGTCAACGAGCAGTACTTC. Encoded protein: CASSPYAQVGVNEQYF.

The chain couples TRBV12-3 or TRBV12-4 to TRBJ1-1, with D uncertain. The CDR3 sequence is 12 residues long. The V and J ends lost 4 bases and 2 bases respectively, with 5 bases between them. CDR3 coding DNA: TGTGCCAGCAGTTATATCAACACTGAAGCTTTCTTT. It translates to CASSYINTEAFF.

V is TRBV15 and J is TRBJ2-1; 7 bases align to TRBD1. V trimming: 9 bases; J trimming: 3 bases; junction bases outside the gene matches: 2. Germline lookup yields CDR1 LNHNV and CDR2 YYDKDF (reference sequence). The CDR3 loop spans 12 amino acids. CDR3: CATGTVYNEQFF. Here the CDR3 DNA reads TGTGCCACGGGGACAGTCTACAATGAGCAGTTCTTC.

This clonotype was seen more than once but under ten times. A junction end diverges from the germline sequence, so it may reflect a read error. This chain joins TRBV11-2 and TRBJ2-4; D not certain. Germline V lookup: CDR1 SGHAT, CDR2 FQNNGV. This CDR3 spans 11 amino acids. The CDR3 DNA is TGTGCCAGCAGCCTAGATGCCCGTCAGTACTTC. Translated, it gives CASSLDARQYF.

This clonotype was seen a few times. The CDR3 nucleotides are TGTGCCAGCTCAAACGGAACCTTAGATGGCTACACCTTC. Protein sequence: CASSNGTLDGYTF. This chain connects TRBV18 to TRBJ1-2; no clear D gene. This CDR3 has 13 amino acids. The V end was cut by 5 bases, the J end by 6 bases, with 13 bases between. Germline V gives CDR1 KGHSH, CDR2 LQKENI. Variable domain in full (rest from reference TRBV18 and TRBJ1-2): NAGVMQNPRHLVRRRGQEARLRCSPMKGHSHVYWYRQLPEEGLKFMVYLQKENIIDESGMPKERFSAEFPKEGPSILRIQQVVRGDSAAYFCASSNGTLDGYTFGSGTRLTVV.

The chain links TRBV7-9 to TRBJ2-5; D possibly matches TRBD1 or TRBD2 (6 bases each). Germline CDR1 is SEHNR and CDR2 is FQNEAQ (reference sequence). V was clipped by 5 bases and J by 4 bases, with 20 bases between them. The CDR3 loop spans 16 amino acids. Here the CDR3 reads CASSAAGRGGGETQYF. CDR3 DNA sequence: TGTGCCAGCAGCGCGGCAGGCAGGGGAGGAGGAGAGACCCAGTACTTC.

This clonotype was counted a few times. The J gene is TRBJ2-7, the V gene TRBV5-1, with TRBD2 as a possible D gene (6 bases). Germline CDR1 is SGHRS and CDR2 is YFSETQ. V dropped 0 bases and J dropped 3 bases, with 10 bases sitting between them. This CDR3 region has 14 residues. The CDR3 DNA follows: TGCGCCAGCAGCTTGGCGACTAGGGTCTACGAGCAGTACTTC. Its protein is CASSLATRVYEQYF.

The chain is built from TRBV4-1 and TRBJ1-5, with a possible D match to TRBD1 (5 bases). Germline CDR1 reads MGHRA; CDR2 reads YSYEKL. This CDR3 contains 13 residues. V was cut by 6 bases and J by 6 bases, with 12 bases left in between. The CDR3, as DNA: TGCGCCAGCAGTCGACAGATCGGTCAGCCCCAGCATTTT. As protein: CASSRQIGQPQHF.

This clonotype was seen only a few times. The V and J genes are TRBV12-3 or TRBV12-4 and TRBJ1-1, with 7 bases fitting TRBD1. J was trimmed by 2 bases and V by 8 bases; bases with no gene match: 8. The CDR3 is made up of 14 amino acids. The CDR3 reads CASSNRGPNTEAFF. The CDR3 DNA sequence: TGTGCCAGCTCAAACAGGGGTCCTAACACTGAAGCTTTCTTT.

This clonotype was detected many times. The CDR3 reads CASSFGGVGGNTIYF. As DNA, the CDR3 is TGTGCCAGCAGCTTCGGCGGGGTTGGTGGAAACACCATATATTTT. This sequence joins TRBV7-9 and TRBJ1-3; D gene uncertain. Trimming removed 3 bases at V and 3 bases at J, with 12 bases between. The CDR3 sequence is 15 residues long. CDR1 and CDR2 from the germline V gene are SEHNR and FQNEAQ (reference sequence).

This clonotype turned up a few times. The rearrangement uses TRBV7-8 and TRBJ2-3; 9 bases agree with TRBD2. The germline CDR1 and CDR2 sequences are SGHVS and FQNEAQ. This CDR3 is 15 amino acids long. V trimming: 5 bases; J trimming: 0 bases; junction bases outside the gene matches: 3. CDR3 loop: CASSLTSGSTDTQYF. CDR3 in DNA: TGTGCCAGCAGCCTCACTAGCGGGAGCACAGATACGCAGTATTTT.

This clonotype was recorded a few times. The CDR3 DNA sequence: TGTGCCAGCACCCTTACAGGTTCGGACACTGAAGCTTTCTTT. Its protein is CASTLTGSDTEAFF. V gene TRBV7-2 combines with J gene TRBJ1-1, with D maybe TRBD1 (5 bases). Germline lookup yields CDR1 SGHTA and CDR2 FQGNSA. V was cut by 7 bases and J by 3 bases, with 15 bases left in between. CDR3 length: 14 residues.